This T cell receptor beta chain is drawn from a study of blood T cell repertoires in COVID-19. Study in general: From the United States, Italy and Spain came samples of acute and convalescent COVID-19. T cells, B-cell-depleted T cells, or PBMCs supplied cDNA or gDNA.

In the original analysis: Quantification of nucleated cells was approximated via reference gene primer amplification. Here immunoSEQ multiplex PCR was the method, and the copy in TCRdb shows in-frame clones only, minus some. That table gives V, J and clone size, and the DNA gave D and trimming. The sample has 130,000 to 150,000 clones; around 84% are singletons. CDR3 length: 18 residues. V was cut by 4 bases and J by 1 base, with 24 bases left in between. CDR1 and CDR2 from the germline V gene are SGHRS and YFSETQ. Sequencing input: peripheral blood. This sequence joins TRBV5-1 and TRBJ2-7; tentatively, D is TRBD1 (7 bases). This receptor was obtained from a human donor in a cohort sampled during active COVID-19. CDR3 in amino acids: CASSLAVGGGGSSYEQYF. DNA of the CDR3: TGCGCCAGCAGCCTGGCTGTAGGGGGCGGAGGGAGTTCCTACGAGCAGTACTTC.